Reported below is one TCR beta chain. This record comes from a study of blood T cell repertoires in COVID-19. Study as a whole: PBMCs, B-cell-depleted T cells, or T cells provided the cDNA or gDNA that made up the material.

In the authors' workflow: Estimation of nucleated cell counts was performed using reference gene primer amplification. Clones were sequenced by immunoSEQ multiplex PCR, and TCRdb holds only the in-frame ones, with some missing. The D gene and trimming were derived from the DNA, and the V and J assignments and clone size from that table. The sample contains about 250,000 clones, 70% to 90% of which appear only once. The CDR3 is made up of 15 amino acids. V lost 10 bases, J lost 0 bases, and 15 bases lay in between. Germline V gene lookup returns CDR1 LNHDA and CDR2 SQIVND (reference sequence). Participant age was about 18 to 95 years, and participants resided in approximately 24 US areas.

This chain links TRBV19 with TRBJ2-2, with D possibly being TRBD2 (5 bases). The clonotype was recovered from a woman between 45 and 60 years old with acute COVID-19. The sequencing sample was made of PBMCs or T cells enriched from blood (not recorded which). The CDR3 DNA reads TGTGCCACCCCCCGGGGAGACGCGAACACCGGGGAGCTGTTTTTT. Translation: CATPRGDANTGELFF.